The source of this TCR beta chain is a study of human T cells and chemical hapten exposure. TCRdb passed the RACE reads through MiXCR, listing each CDR3 protein once. The sample carries about 140,000 distinct CDR3 sequences, approximately 12% recorded once. This clonotype was observed many times. Germline V lookup: CDR1 ENHRY, CDR2 SYGVKD. CDR3 size: 16 residues. The germline V and J ends were trimmed by 3 bases and 2 bases, with 16 bases remaining between them. Time point meaning: patch test 2, 6 weeks after DPC sensitization. Treatment noted: therapeutic diphenylcyclopropenone sensitization with weekly scalp DPC.

This material consisted of whole blood, taken in connection with sensitization to the hapten diphenylcyclopropenone (DPC). This receptor was identified in a woman in her 50s with alopecia areata. Some clones in this sample may be carry-over from other donors' samples. The chain is built from TRBV10-3 and TRBJ2-5; either TRBD1 or TRBD2 may supply D (5 bases each). The CDR3 DNA reads TGTGCCATCAGTGACGGGACGCAGGGCGGACAAGAGACCCAGTACTTC. It yields the protein CAISDGTQGGQETQYF.